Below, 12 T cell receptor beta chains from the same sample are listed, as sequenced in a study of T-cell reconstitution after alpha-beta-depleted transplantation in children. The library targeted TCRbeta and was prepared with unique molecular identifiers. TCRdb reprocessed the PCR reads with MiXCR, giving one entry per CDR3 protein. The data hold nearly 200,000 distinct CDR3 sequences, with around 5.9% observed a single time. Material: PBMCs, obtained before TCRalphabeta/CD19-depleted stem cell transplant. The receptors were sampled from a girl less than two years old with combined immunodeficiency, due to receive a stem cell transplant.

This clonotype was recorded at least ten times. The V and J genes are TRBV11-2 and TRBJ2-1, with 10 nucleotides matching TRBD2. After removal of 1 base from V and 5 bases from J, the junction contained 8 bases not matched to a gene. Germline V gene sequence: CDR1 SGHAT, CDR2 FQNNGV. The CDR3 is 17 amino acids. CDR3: CASSLGVRTSGNNEQFF. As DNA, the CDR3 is TGTGCCAGCAGCTTAGGCGTTCGGACTAGCGGAAACAATGAGCAGTTCTTC.

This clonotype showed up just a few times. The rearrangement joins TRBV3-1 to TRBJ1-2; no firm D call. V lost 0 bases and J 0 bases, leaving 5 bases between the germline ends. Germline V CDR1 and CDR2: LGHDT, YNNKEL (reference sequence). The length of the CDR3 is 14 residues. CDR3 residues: CASSQDRTNYGYTF. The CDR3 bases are TGTGCCAGCAGCCAAGACAGGACTAACTATGGCTACACCTTC.

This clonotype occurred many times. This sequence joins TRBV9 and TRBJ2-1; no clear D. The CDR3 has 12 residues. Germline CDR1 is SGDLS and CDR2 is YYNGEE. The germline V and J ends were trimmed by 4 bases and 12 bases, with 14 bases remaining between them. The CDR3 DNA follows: TGTGCCAGCAGCCCCTCGCTTGGGTCGCAGTTCTTC. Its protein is CASSPSLGSQFF.

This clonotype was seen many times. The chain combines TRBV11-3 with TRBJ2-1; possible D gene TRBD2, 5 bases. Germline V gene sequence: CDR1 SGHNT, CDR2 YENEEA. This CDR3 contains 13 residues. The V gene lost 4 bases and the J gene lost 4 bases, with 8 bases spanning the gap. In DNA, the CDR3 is TGTGCCAGCAGCTACCGGGGATACAATGAGCAGTTCTTC. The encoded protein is CASSYRGYNEQFF.

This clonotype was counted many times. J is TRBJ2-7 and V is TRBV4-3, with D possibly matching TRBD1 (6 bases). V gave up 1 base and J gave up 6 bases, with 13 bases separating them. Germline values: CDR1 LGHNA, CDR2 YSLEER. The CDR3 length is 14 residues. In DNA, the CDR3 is TGCGCCAGCAGCCAAGGGGCCCAGGGGTTCGAGCAGTACTTC. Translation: CASSQGAQGFEQYF.

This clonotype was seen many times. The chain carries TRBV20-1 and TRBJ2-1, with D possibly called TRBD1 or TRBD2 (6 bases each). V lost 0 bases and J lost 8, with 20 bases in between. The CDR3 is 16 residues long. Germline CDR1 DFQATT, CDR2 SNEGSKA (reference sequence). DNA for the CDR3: TGCAGTGCTAGAGAGAGGGGGAGGTTTTTAGGTGATGAGCAGTTCTTC. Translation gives CSARERGRFLGDEQFF.

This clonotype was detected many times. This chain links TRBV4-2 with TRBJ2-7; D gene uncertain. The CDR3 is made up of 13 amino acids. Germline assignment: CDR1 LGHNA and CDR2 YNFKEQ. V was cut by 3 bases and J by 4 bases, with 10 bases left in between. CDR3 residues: CASSHPLKYEQYF. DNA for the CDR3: TGTGCCAGCAGCCACCCCTTAAAGTACGAGCAGTACTTC.

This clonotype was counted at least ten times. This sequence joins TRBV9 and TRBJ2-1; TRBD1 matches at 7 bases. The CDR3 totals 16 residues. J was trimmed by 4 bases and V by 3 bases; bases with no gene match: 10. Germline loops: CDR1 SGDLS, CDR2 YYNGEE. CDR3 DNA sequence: TGTGCCAGCAGCGGTCCCGGGACAGAAAATTACAATGAGCAGTTCTTC. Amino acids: CASSGPGTENYNEQFF.

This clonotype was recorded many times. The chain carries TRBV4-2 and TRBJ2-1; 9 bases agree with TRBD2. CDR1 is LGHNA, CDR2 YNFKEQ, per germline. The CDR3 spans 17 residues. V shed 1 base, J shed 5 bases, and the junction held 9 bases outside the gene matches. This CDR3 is CASSQVELAGDHNEQFF. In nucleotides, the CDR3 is TGTGCCAGCAGCCAAGTTGAACTAGCGGGCGACCACAATGAGCAGTTCTTC.

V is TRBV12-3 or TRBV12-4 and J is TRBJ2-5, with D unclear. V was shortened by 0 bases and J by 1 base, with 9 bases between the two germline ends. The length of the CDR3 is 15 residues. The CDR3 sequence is CASSLAEQAQETQYF. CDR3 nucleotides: TGTGCCAGCAGTTTAGCGGAGCAGGCCCAAGAGACCCAGTACTTC.

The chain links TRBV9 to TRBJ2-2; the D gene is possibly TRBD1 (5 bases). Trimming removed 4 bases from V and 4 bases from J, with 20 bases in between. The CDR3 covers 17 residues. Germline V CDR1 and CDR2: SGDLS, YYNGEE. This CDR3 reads CASSLPVEGDSTGELFF. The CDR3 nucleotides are TGTGCCAGCAGCCTACCAGTAGAAGGGGATAGCACCGGGGAGCTGTTTTTT.

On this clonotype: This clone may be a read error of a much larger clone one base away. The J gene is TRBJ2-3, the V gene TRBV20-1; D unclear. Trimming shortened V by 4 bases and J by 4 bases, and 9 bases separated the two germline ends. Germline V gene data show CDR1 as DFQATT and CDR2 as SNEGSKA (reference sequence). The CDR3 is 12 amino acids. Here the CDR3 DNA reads TGCAGTGCTACAGCCTCTGCAGATACGCAGTATTTT. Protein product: CSATASADTQYF.